This note documents a single TCR beta chain sequence. This clonotype showed up many times. The antigen this receptor binds is unknown. The input lacks base qualities; no much larger clone sits a single base away. This entry belongs to a study of human T cells and chemical hapten exposure (dated by TCRdb to the early 2020s). About the investigation overall: For sensitization, 2% DPC in acetone was applied to an approximately 2 cm by approximately 2 cm area of upper inner arm skin. Throughout the study period of around 24 weeks, patients also received therapeutic DPC doses to the scalp every week. Patch testing was performed on the upper back with Finn chambers containing 0.01% DPC, and the patch tests were scored after 6 days according to International Contact Dermatitis Research Group standards. Alopecia areata with under or over 50% scalp involvement, alopecia totalis and alopecia universalis were represented in the patient cohort, which was mostly female. Libraries were pooled for sequencing, and variation in per-sample TCR yields was attributed mainly to small differences in library volumes within the pool. This study followed changes in the peripheral blood TCR repertoire in vivo during primary and secondary sensitization of alopecia patients to the hapten diphenylcyclopropenone (DPC). Blood samples were taken from patients before sensitization (week 0) and then at 2, 6 and about 24 weeks after DPC sensitization. Blood for TCR sequencing was provided by twenty-nine alopecia patients at one to four time points (pre-sensitization, 2, 6 and 24 weeks).

The junction carries 5 bases between V and J, which are trimmed by 3 bases and 3 bases respectively. Taken from the germline V gene, the CDR1 and CDR2 loops are KGHSH and LQKENI. The CDR3 runs 13 residues from the cysteine to the phenylalanine. Of the read, only the CDR3 DNA is kept; its 39 bases are in frame from base 1. The research as a whole found: Repeated subsampling changed both the strength of the expansion versus patch-test correlation and the threshold at which that correlation became significant. The number of TCRs above 1 in 1000 frequency did not change with DPC sensitization; there was no evidence of global repertoire structure alterations. Alopecia, a presumed autoimmune disease, was present in all patients, so the immune response of the patients might differ from that of healthy individuals. The number of PT1 expanded TCRs positively correlated with patch test score, significant at thresholds 8, 16 and 32 but not 4. Significantly more large CDR3 similarity clusters were formed by expanded TCRs than by pre-sensitization or healthy control sets, consistent with antigen-driven responses.

Taken with the paper, the label for time point translates to: patch test 1, 2 weeks after DPC sensitization. The treatment or condition label for this specimen denotes: therapeutic diphenylcyclopropenone sensitization with weekly scalp DPC. At every patch-test visit, the blood draw took place before the patch test was put on. Eligible patients were aged 18 to 70, diagnosed with alopecia, deemed suitable for DPC therapy, and excluded if pregnant. Unfractionated whole blood was collected in Tempus Blood RNA tubes, and total RNA was extracted from that blood. To prepare the library, RACE was applied. Reads for this sample came from a NextSeq 500. During library preparation, unique molecular identifiers were attached to individual cDNA molecules so that TCRs could be counted in a quantitative, reproducible way. Both TCR alpha and TCR beta chains were sequenced from each blood RNA sample. Under the source paper's analysis protocol: Samples had a median of roughly 91,000 TCRs, with a range from roughly 23,224 to 700,000. The Decombinator software suite was used to annotate V, J and CDR3 in the TCR reads. Every sample was subsampled to the same number of TCRs (28,000) for the PS versus PT1 abundance plots. Expanded TCRs were defined as absent before sensitization and observed at least eight times at the 2-week time point. TCRdb reworked the public reads: Q25 trimming with fastp, MiXCR clone assembly, productive beta chains retained. Rows matching on CDR3 protein sequence are summarized as one entry with the most common DNA and genes. What appears here as the V and J calls and clone size reflects TCRdb's work, not the paper's. This sample comprises just under 350,000 distinct CDR3 sequences, under 8% of them detected only once. 7% to 10% of the sample is held by the ten biggest clonotypes.

The chain employs TRBV18 and TRBJ1-4; the D gene remains uncertain. The sequence was collected from a woman between 18 and 29 years old with alopecia areata. Some clones in this sample may be carry-over from other donors' samples. The source material was whole blood, sampled in connection with sensitization to the hapten diphenylcyclopropenone (DPC). The DNA reads as follows: TGTGCCAGCTCACCCGTGGCTAATGAAAAACTGTTTTTT. Translation gives CASSPVANEKLFF. With all but the CDR3 taken from the reference TRBV18 and TRBJ1-4 genes, the full variable domain is: NAGVMQNPRHLVRRRGQEARLRCSPMKGHSHVYWYRQLPEEGLKFMVYLQKENIIDESGMPKERFSAEFPKEGPSILRIQQVVRGDSAAYFCASSPVANEKLFFGSGTQLSVL.